What follows is one T cell receptor beta chain and its context. The source of the sample is a study of blood T cell repertoires in COVID-19. Study details: Material from acute and convalescent COVID-19 was sourced from the United States, Italy and Spain.

The CDR3 extends over 13 amino acids. Germline lookup yields CDR1 MRHNA and CDR2 SNTAGT. Deletions cut 2 bases from V and 9 bases from J, with 11 bases between. Original analysis: Using reference gene primer amplification, nucleated cell counts were estimated. Sequenced by immunoSEQ multiplex PCR; TCRdb stores in-frame clones only, minus some. V and J calls and clone size come straight from that table; D and trimming were deduced from the DNA. This table has under 300,000 clones, about 88% appearing once. The rearrangement uses TRBV6-4 and TRBJ2-1, with D possibly TRBD2 on 6 matching bases. The TCR was taken from a woman aged 45-65 years who had recovered from COVID-19. Source material: PBMCs or T cells enriched from blood (not recorded which). The CDR3 bases are TGTGCCAGCAGTGACGAGGCGGGGCTTGAGCAGTTCTTC. The encoded protein is CASSDEAGLEQFF.